The 7 T cell receptor beta chains presented below share a single source sample, sequenced in a study of blood T cells in healthy people across ages. A second PCR of about 7 to 12 cycles used a sample-barcoded 5' primer and a J-beta primer mix. TCRdb redid the calling of the 5' RACE reads with MiXCR, one entry per CDR3 protein. The sample records about 1.8 million distinct CDR3 sequences, 40% to 55% being singletons. Sequences were obtained from blood. These receptors came from a woman in her 40s in good health.

This clonotype was counted at least ten times. The junction differs from germline at one of its ends, possibly a read error. J is TRBJ2-5 and V is TRBV5-1, with 7 bases aligning to TRBD1. Germline V gives CDR1 SGHRS, CDR2 YFSETQ. The CDR3 has 14 residues. As DNA, the CDR3 is TGTGCCAGCAGCTCGGGACAGCTCCAAGAGACCCAGTACTTC. Protein product: CASSSGQLQETQYF.

This chain links TRBV25-1 with TRBJ2-1; 11 positions agree with TRBD2. This CDR3 has 16 residues. Germline V gene sequence: CDR1 MGHDK, CDR2 SYGVNS. The V gene end was trimmed by 5 bases and the J gene end by 8 bases; junction bases not matched to a gene: 11. The CDR3 loop is CASSRYSGGAFDEQFF. DNA of the CDR3: TGTGCCAGCAGTAGGTATAGCGGGGGGGCCTTCGATGAGCAGTTCTTC.

This clonotype was detected a few times. The chain joins TRBV5-1 to TRBJ2-1, with TRBD1 identical over 12 bases. Germline loops: CDR1 SGHRS, CDR2 YFSETQ. The CDR3 extends over 19 amino acids. V was clipped by 4 bases and J by 1 base; unmatched bases: 12. The DNA for the CDR3 is TGCGCCAGCAGCGTGACCGGGACAGGGGGCGCGGGGTCCTACAATGAGCAGTTCTTC. Translated, it gives CASSVTGTGGAGSYNEQFF.

A few counts support this clonotype. This sequence joins TRBV9 and TRBJ2-1, with D possibly TRBD2 on 5 matching bases. Germline-derived CDR1 and CDR2 are SGDLS and YYNGEE. The CDR3 has 14 residues. Trimming removed 2 bases from V and 10 bases from J, with 16 bases in between. The CDR3 DNA sequence: TGTGCCAGCAGCGTTTCGGACTCTCCCAGGGAGCAGTTCTTC. Protein product: CASSVSDSPREQFF.

The chain carries TRBV6-1 and TRBJ2-7; 13 nucleotides agree with TRBD2. The end of the DNA is better explained by TRBJ2-5, so the J call may be wrong. CDR3 length: 19 residues. From germline, CDR1 is MNHNS and CDR2 SASEGT. In DNA form, the CDR3 reads TGTGCCAGCAGTCTTCGCGCCATCCTAACTAGCGGGGGGGTAGAGACCCAGTACTTC. Protein: CASSLRAILTSGGVETQYF.

The chain carries TRBV6-5 and TRBJ2-5; 7 bases align to TRBD2. The V segment lost 0 bases and the J segment 7 bases; nucleotides outside the gene matches: 11. CDR3 length: 16 residues. In germline, CDR1 is MNHEY, CDR2 SVGAGI. CDR3 residues: CASSYSKGGGRGTQYF. DNA for the CDR3: TGTGCCAGCAGTTACTCGAAAGGCGGGGGTCGCGGGACCCAGTACTTC.

Details on this clonotype: Because the CDR3's place on the DNA is in doubt, the DNA is left out and the CDR3 is given as listed by TCRdb. The rearrangement joins TRBV21-1 to TRBJ2-3. TRBV21-1 constitutes a pseudogene. The CDR3 length is 15 residues, termini included. CDR3 loop: CASSKVGDGTDTQYF.